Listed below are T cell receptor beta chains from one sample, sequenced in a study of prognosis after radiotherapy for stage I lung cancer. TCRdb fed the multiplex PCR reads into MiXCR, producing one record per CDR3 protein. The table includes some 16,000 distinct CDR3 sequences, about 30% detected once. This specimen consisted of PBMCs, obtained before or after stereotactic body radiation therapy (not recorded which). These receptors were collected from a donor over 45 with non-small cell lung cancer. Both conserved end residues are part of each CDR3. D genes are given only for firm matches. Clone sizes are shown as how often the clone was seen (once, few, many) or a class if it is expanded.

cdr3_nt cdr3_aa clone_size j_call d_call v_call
TGTGCCAGCAGCTGGACAGGGCGGGATGTATCCGAGCAGTACTTC CASSWTGRDVSEQYF many TRBJ2-7 TRBD1 TRBV7-2
TGTGCCAGCAGTTACTCGAATTTGGTTACCCAGTACTTC CASSYSNLVTQYF many TRBJ2-5 . TRBV6-5
TGTGCCAGCTCACAGGGAATCCAAGAGACCCAGTACTTC CASSQGIQETQYF many TRBJ2-5 . TRBV18
TGCGCCAGCAGCTTCGGGGGGCTATACGAGCAGTACTTC CASSFGGLYEQYF many TRBJ2-7 . TRBV5-1
TGTGCCAGCAGCGTTAGCGGGATCAATGAGCAGTTCTTC CASSVSGINEQFF many TRBJ2-1 TRBD2 TRBV11-3
TGTGCCAGCAGCCAAGAAAAACAAGAGACCCAGTACTTC CASSQEKQETQYF many TRBJ2-5 . TRBV4-2
TGTGCCAGCTCACCCGGACACCCGAACACTGAAGCTTTCTTT CASSPGHPNTEAFF many TRBJ1-1 . TRBV18
TGTGCCAGTAGTACCCGACAGGGGATAGCCAAAAACATTCAGTACTTC CASSTRQGIAKNIQYF many TRBJ2-4 TRBD1 TRBV19
TGCAGTGCTAGAGCGGGATCCGAGCAGTACTTC CSARAGSEQYF many TRBJ2-7 . TRBV20-1
TGTGCCAGCAGTTACACGCTTCTACCAGGGGGCGGTGAAAAACTGTTTTTT CASSYTLLPGGGEKLFF many TRBJ1-4 TRBD1 TRBV6-5
TGTGCCAGCAGCACGGGGACCTACACCGGGGAGCTGTTTTTT CASSTGTYTGELFF many TRBJ2-2 . TRBV7-2
TGTGCCAGCAGCTTTGGGACAGGGCCTAATCAGCCCCAGCATTTT CASSFGTGPNQPQHF many TRBJ1-5 TRBD1 TRBV7-6
TGCGCCAGCAGAGTCGCTGGGCTCGCCGGGGAGCTGTTTTTT CASRVAGLAGELFF medium-sized TRBJ2-2 . TRBV5-1
TGTGCCAGTAGTAATCACGGACAGGGGGTTAACTATGGCTACACCTTC CASSNHGQGVNYGYTF medium-sized TRBJ1-2 TRBD1 TRBV19
TGTGCCAGCACTTTACGGGCGGACTTCGGAAACACCATATATTTT CASTLRADFGNTIYF many TRBJ1-3 . TRBV12-3/TRBV12-4
TGTGCCAGCAGTTACTCACAGGGAGAAGAGACCCAGTACTTC CASSYSQGEETQYF many TRBJ2-5 . TRBV6-5
TGCAGTGCGGGGCGAACCTCAGGCAATCAGCCCCAGCATTTT CSAGRTSGNQPQHF many TRBJ1-5 . TRBV20-1